One and the same sample provided the 8 T cell receptor beta chains below, sequenced in a study of blood T cell repertoires in COVID-19. The repertoire was sequenced with immunoSEQ multiplex PCR; TCRdb's copy has only in-frame clones and lacks some. In the table there are about 170,000 clones, 77% of which are singletons. The specimen sequenced was peripheral blood. All receptors come from a man in his sixties or seventies with acute or convalescent COVID-19.

The rearrangement joins TRBV5-8 to TRBJ1-4; D call uncertain. From germline, CDR1 is SGHTS and CDR2 YDEGEE. The CDR3 sequence is 15 residues long. The germline V and J ends were trimmed by 0 bases and 7 bases, with 13 bases remaining between them. The CDR3 coding sequence is TGTGCCAGCAGCTTGGTTCTTGGTGGGAGTGAAAAACTGTTTTTT. This translates into CASSLVLGGSEKLFF.

The V call is TRBV11-3, the J call TRBJ1-4, with 9 bases aligning to TRBD1. Germline V gene sequence: CDR1 SGHNT, CDR2 YENEEA. CDR3 length: 15 residues. The ends lost 6 bases at V and 1 base at J; junction bases unmatched: 3. The CDR3, as DNA: TGTGCCAGCAGTCGGGGACAGGGAACTAATGAAAAACTGTTTTTT. It codes for CASSRGQGTNEKLFF.

This sequence joins TRBV27 and TRBJ2-7; D is undetermined. CDR1 and CDR2 from the germline V gene are MNHEY and SMNVEV (reference sequence). The length of the CDR3 is 17 residues. Trimming left V 2 bases short and J 3 bases short, with 20 bases between. The CDR3 here is CASSLHFSTERLYEQYF. CDR3 bases: TGTGCCAGCAGTTTACACTTTTCCACCGAACGCCTCTACGAGCAGTACTTC.

The genes are TRBV19 and TRBJ1-3; 9 nucleotides line up with TRBD1. Germline CDR1 LNHDA, CDR2 SQIVND (reference sequence). The CDR3 extends over 18 amino acids. After removal of 6 bases from V and 1 base from J, the junction contained 13 bases not matched to a gene. The CDR3 sequence: CASRLTNRGRRSGNTIYF. The CDR3 DNA is TGTGCCAGTAGATTAACGAACAGGGGGCGCAGGTCTGGAAACACCATATATTTT.

The V gene is TRBV6-5, the J gene TRBJ1-1; no firm D call. The CDR3 consists of 11 residues. With 8 bases removed from V and 1 base from J, the gap between germline ends came to 5 bases. Germline CDR1 reads MNHEY; CDR2 reads SVGAGI. The CDR3 spells CASQANTEAFF. The CDR3 DNA reads as TGTGCCAGCCAGGCGAACACTGAAGCTTTCTTT.

This clone appeared a few times. The CDR3 bases are TGTGCCAGCAGTTACCCGACAGGGTTTGGAGAGACCCAGTACTTC. It encodes CASSYPTGFGETQYF. This rearrangement joins TRBV6-2 or TRBV6-3 to TRBJ2-5; 7 nucleotides match TRBD1. Trimming cost V 2 bases and J 4 bases; bases outside gene matches: 7. Germline CDR1 is MNHEY and CDR2 is SVGEGT. This CDR3 spans 15 amino acids.

This clone occurred a few times. V is TRBV28 and J is TRBJ2-7; 7 bases line up with TRBD2. CDR3 length: 11 amino acids. Unmatched junction bases numbered 5, after V lost 8 bases and J lost 7 bases. In germline, CDR1 is MDHEN, CDR2 SYDVKM. This chain's CDR3 is CASGGSREQYF. The CDR3 DNA sequence: TGTGCCAGCGGCGGGAGTAGAGAGCAGTACTTC. Using reference TRBV28 and TRBJ2-7 for the parts outside the CDR3, the full variable domain is DVKVTQSSRYLVKRTGEKVFLECVQDMDHENMFWYRQDPGLGLRLIYFSYDVKMKEKGDIPEGYSVSREKKERFSLILESASTNQTSMYLCASGGSREQYFGPGTRLTVT.

CDR3 sequence (DNA): TGCGCCAGCAGTATGTGGAGCGGTAGCACAGATACGCAGTATTTT. It translates to CASSMWSGSTDTQYF. The genes are TRBV10-2 and TRBJ2-3, with a tentative D call TRBD2 (5 bases). This CDR3 has 15 residues. Trimming removed 5 bases from V and 0 bases from J, with 12 bases in between. CDR1 is WSHSY and CDR2 is SAAADI in the germline V gene.